One and the same sample provided the 18 T cell receptor beta chains below, sequenced in a study of shared clonotypes between healthy human individuals. The table came from immunoSEQ multiplex PCR; TCRdb's copy has only in-frame clones and leaves some out. This sample has hundreds of thousands of clones, with roughly 84% found just once. Sequencing input: memory CD8+ T cells sorted from blood. Specified subset: CD45RO+ cells pooled with CCR7-negative TemRA cells. All receptors come from a man aged 18 to 29 in good health.

In its sample, this clone was seen a few times. This chain uses TRBV4-3 with TRBJ2-7; 8 nucleotides line up with TRBD1. V shed 4 bases and J 2 bases; nucleotides not matched to a gene: 7. The germline V gene encodes CDR1 LGHNA and CDR2 YSLEER. This CDR3 has 15 amino acids. CDR3 sequence (DNA): TGCGCCAGCAGCCTAGGGACAGGCCCAACCTACGAGCAGTACTTC. Amino acid sequence: CASSLGTGPTYEQYF.

The genes are TRBV10-1 and TRBJ2-1; TRBD1 might be the D (5 bases). V was trimmed by 3 bases and J by 3 bases, leaving 15 bases between them. The germline CDR1 and CDR2 sequences are WNHNN and SYGVQD (reference sequence). This CDR3 has 16 amino acids. For the CDR3, the DNA is TGCGCCAGCAGTGACGTCCAGACAGAGAGCTACAATGAGCAGTTCTTC. Its protein product is CASSDVQTESYNEQFF.

This chain links TRBV2 with TRBJ2-7, with D possibly TRBD2 on 7 matching bases. This CDR3 spans 15 amino acids. The V and J ends lost 3 bases and 2 bases respectively, with 14 bases between them. CDR1 is SNHLY, CDR2 FYNNEI, per germline. This chain's CDR3 is CASSDGGGPTYEQYF. As DNA, the CDR3 is TGTGCCAGCAGTGATGGGGGGGGCCCTACCTACGAGCAGTACTTC.

The rearrangement links TRBV18 to TRBJ1-2; TRBD1 is a possible D gene (5 bases). V lost 3 bases and J 2 bases, leaving 16 bases between the germline ends. CDR3 size: 16 residues. The germline CDR1 and CDR2 sequences are KGHSH and LQKENI. CDR3 sequence: CASSPRSRAGNYGYTF. The CDR3 DNA sequence: TGTGCCAGCTCACCGCGGTCCAGGGCGGGGAACTATGGCTACACCTTC.

This clone was seen a single time. V usage is TRBV5-1 and J usage is TRBJ1-4; TRBD1 agrees at 10 bases. V shed 3 bases and J 10 bases; nucleotides not matched to a gene: 9. This CDR3 contains 15 residues. Germline-derived CDR1 and CDR2 are SGHRS and YFSETQ. The CDR3: CASSWDRGPPSKLFF. In DNA, the CDR3 is TGCGCCAGCAGCTGGGACAGGGGTCCTCCGTCAAAACTGTTTTTT.

V gene TRBV27 combines with J gene TRBJ2-1, with TRBD1 as a possible D gene (6 bases). From germline, CDR1 is MNHEY and CDR2 SMNVEV (reference sequence). Between the trimmed V and J ends, which lost 5 bases and 0 bases, there was a span of 8 bases. CDR3 length equals 14 residues. The CDR3 nucleotides are TGTGCCAGCAGTATAGGGGGCTCCTACAATGAGCAGTTCTTC. As protein: CASSIGGSYNEQFF.

This clone was seen a single time. The chain carries TRBV11-2 and TRBJ2-7, with TRBD1 as a possible D gene (5 bases). The CDR3 loop spans 14 amino acids. Germline assignment: CDR1 SGHAT and CDR2 FQNNGV. V lost 4 bases and J 3 bases, leaving 13 bases between the germline ends. The CDR3 spells CASSSGYLGYEQYF. The CDR3 region has the DNA TGTGCCAGCAGCTCAGGGTATTTGGGCTACGAGCAGTACTTC.

V usage is TRBV5-4 and J usage is TRBJ1-1, with D unresolved. Between the trimmed V and J ends, which lost 1 base and 3 bases, there was a span of 10 bases. The CDR3 is 14 amino acids. Germline values: CDR1 SGHNT, CDR2 YYREEE (reference sequence). This CDR3 is CASSLSWADTEAFF. The CDR3 DNA is TGTGCCAGCAGCTTGTCGTGGGCAGACACTGAAGCTTTCTTT. Drawing the rest from reference TRBV5-4 and TRBJ1-1, the complete variable domain is ETGVTQSPTHLIKTRGQQVTLRCSSQSGHNTVSWYQQALGQGPQFIFQYYREEENGRGNFPPRFSGLQFPNYSSELNVNALELDDSALYLCASSLSWADTEAFFGQGTRLTVV.

V and J are TRBV5-1 and TRBJ2-1; no definite D call. This CDR3 is built from 15 residues. Germline V lookup: CDR1 SGHRS, CDR2 YFSETQ. V was clipped by 1 base and J by 6 bases, with 14 bases between them. The CDR3 reads CASSLRVGFGNEQFF. The CDR3, as DNA: TGCGCCAGCAGCTTGCGGGTCGGTTTTGGCAATGAGCAGTTCTTC.

The gene calls are TRBV4-1 and TRBJ1-2, with D hard to call. V was trimmed by 0 bases and J by 2 bases, leaving 13 bases between them. Germline CDR1 reads MGHRA; CDR2 reads YSYEKL. The CDR3 totals 16 residues. Here the CDR3 DNA reads TGCGCCAGCAGCCAAGATTCAAGCGGTTTCAACTATGGCTACACCTTC. Amino acid sequence: CASSQDSSGFNYGYTF.

The rearrangement joins TRBV6-1 to TRBJ2-3; 9 nucleotides agree with TRBD1. The CDR3 runs 15 residues. CDR1 MNHNS and CDR2 SASEGT come from the germline V gene. V was pared by 5 bases and J by 6 bases, with 9 bases of the junction left unmatched. The CDR3 reads CASSTRDRALDTQYF. In nucleotides, the CDR3 is TGTGCCAGCAGTACTCGGGACAGGGCGTTGGATACGCAGTATTTT.

The V and J genes are TRBV7-8 and TRBJ1-5; 10 positions match TRBD1. This CDR3 spans 17 amino acids. V lost 5 bases to trimming and J lost 0 bases; unmatched junction nucleotides: 7. Per the germline V gene, CDR1 is SGHVS and CDR2 is FQNEAQ. For the CDR3, the DNA is TGTGCCAGCAGCCCAAGGACAGGGGGTTATAGCAATCAGCCCCAGCATTTT. Its protein is CASSPRTGGYSNQPQHF.

The CDR3 spells CASSVEVGLGTEAFF. As DNA, the CDR3 is TGTGCCAGCAGCGTAGAGGTAGGGTTGGGCACTGAAGCTTTCTTT. The chain carries TRBV9 and TRBJ1-1; D is uncertain. V dropped 0 bases and J dropped 4 bases, with 13 bases sitting between them. The CDR3 covers 15 residues. The V gene's germline CDR1 is SGDLS and CDR2 YYNGEE.

The chain couples TRBV4-1 to TRBJ2-7, with 9 nucleotides matching TRBD1. This CDR3 region has 14 residues. CDR1 is MGHRA, CDR2 YSYEKL, per germline. V lost 4 bases, J lost 5 bases, and 6 bases stayed unmatched. The CDR3 sequence is CASSLGTGPHEQYF. CDR3 coding DNA: TGCGCCAGCAGCCTGGGGACAGGGCCCCACGAGCAGTACTTC.

The chain links TRBV4-1 to TRBJ2-6; D is perhaps TRBD1 or TRBD2 (5 bases each). This CDR3 is 18 amino acids long. Trimming stripped 0 bases from V and 2 bases from J, with 14 bases between. Germline V gives CDR1 MGHRA, CDR2 YSYEKL. CDR3 in DNA: TGCGCCAGCAGCCAAGAGGAGTTGGGGGTGGCTGGGGCCAACGTCCTGACTTTC. Its translation: CASSQEELGVAGANVLTF.

The chain joins TRBV15 to TRBJ2-5; D is possibly TRBD2 (7 bases). The CDR3 extends over 16 amino acids. Germline V lookup: CDR1 LNHNV, CDR2 YYDKDF (reference sequence). V shed 3 bases and J shed 3 bases, with 17 bases lying between them. CDR3 sequence (DNA): TGTGCCACCAGCAGGGAAATAACAGGGAGGGAAGAGACCCAGTACTTC. Encoded protein: CATSREITGREETQYF.

The chain joins TRBV5-6 to TRBJ2-7; 9 nucleotides align to TRBD2. J was trimmed by 2 bases and V by 0 bases; bases with no gene match: 6. CDR1 is SGHDT and CDR2 is YYEEEE in the germline V gene. The CDR3 has 16 amino acids. DNA of the CDR3: TGTGCCAGCAGCTTGGACCCTAGCGGGGAACCCTACGAGCAGTACTTC. Amino acids: CASSLDPSGEPYEQYF.

The chain links TRBV12-5 to TRBJ2-2; TRBD1 is a possible D gene (5 bases). Germline CDR1 and CDR2: LGHNT and FRNRAP. This CDR3 has 14 residues. V lost 6 bases and J 1 base, leaving 9 bases between the germline ends. The CDR3 DNA reads TGTGCTAGTGGACCTACAGGGAACACCGGGGAGCTGTTTTTT. Translating gives CASGPTGNTGELFF.